This T cell receptor (beta chain) emerged from a study of vaccination effects on CD4 cells after COVID-19 (dated by TCRdb to 2021 to 2024). In terms of the full investigation: Across the study, the median time from the second dose to post-vaccine sampling was 72 days (range 14 to 241). The Oncomine TCR Beta short-read assay on an Illumina iSeq 100 was used to sequence cultures from other donors in the study. Altogether, roughly 10 COVID-19 convalescent patients and 4 SARS-CoV-2-naive healthy vaccine recipients made up the full study. In both COVID-19 convalescent patients and infection-naive vaccine recipients, the study compared SARS-CoV-2 spike-specific CD4+ TCR repertoires from before mRNA vaccination with those from after it.

The CDR3 runs 15 amino acids, cysteine and phenylalanine included. The read is trimmed to its CDR3 DNA, 45 bases read in frame from base 1. In the germline V gene, CDR1 corresponds to MGHRA and CDR2 to YSYEKL. For this chain, trimming is 6 bases at the V end and 6 bases at the J end, and the number of junction bases without a gene match is 10. In the ViraFEST assay, PBMC were stimulated with viral peptide pools, and TCR sequencing was then used to find antigen-specific CD4+ T cell clonotypes based on their expansion. After around eleven days of culture, CD4+ T cells were isolated with the EasySep CD4+ T cell isolation kit. Participants received two doses of either the BNT162b2 or the mRNA-1273 mRNA SARS-CoV-2 vaccine. Healthy vaccine recipients had no prior SARS-CoV-2 infection, confirmed by negative nucleocapsid antibodies before and after vaccination. Around 2.1 million PBMC per well were cultured with approximately 10 ug/ml peptides in IMDM containing approximately 4.7% human AB serum, approximately 9.9 IU/ml IL-2 and gentamicin. On days 3 and 7, half of the culture medium was replaced with fresh IL-2-containing medium. Unless otherwise noted, each peptide stimulation condition was cultured in triplicate wells. PBMC were separated from whole blood using Ficoll-Paque Plus gradient centrifugation and were then either cryopreserved at -140C or used fresh. The overlapping peptide pools covered the spike proteins of SARS-CoV-2 and of the common cold coronaviruses HCoV-NL63, HCoV-OC43 and HCoV-229E. The QIAamp micro DNA kit was used to extract genomic DNA from the cultured CD4+ T cells.

Libraries were built with the immunoSEQ multiplex PCR assay. DNA from the cultured and isolated CD4+ T cells underwent TCR beta CDR3 sequencing. As for the authors' bioinformatics: Non-productive TCR sequences were removed, reads were trimmed to the CDR3 region, and CDR3s of at least 7 amino acids were retained. The MANAFEST web app was used to pick out antigen-specific clonotypes by comparing their expansion in peptide wells with that in reference cultures. To count as positive, a clone had to show expansion at FDR<0.05 compared with the reference and with all other wells, an odds ratio above 5, and a frequency above 0.1% in two replicate wells. A clonotype was called cross-reactive if it was significantly expanded both in SARS-CoV-2 spike wells and in at least one common cold coronavirus spike condition. Levenshtein distance calculated with the stringdist R package was used to assess CDR3 similarity, and unrooted trees were constructed with ape in R 3.6.1. TCRdb carries this immuneACCESS record with in-frame sequences only. Its versions omit some clonotypes, under half of them owing to an unresolved V gene in the studies checked, with the rest unexplained. V and J calls and clone size are given by that table; D and trimming were obtained from the DNA. The sample contains about 25,000 clones, roughly three quarters of them found a single time. The top ten clonotypes cover 8.2% of the sample.

About this clone: Its antigen is not yet known. Nothing much larger sits one base from this clone, and base qualities are not available.

Overall study outcomes, separate from this receptor: Among healthy vaccine recipients, nearly all vaccine-induced clones were SARS-CoV-2 mono-reactive, and just 1 of 255 was cross-reactive with common cold coronaviruses. Both infection-induced and vaccine-induced clones contracted markedly at late post-vaccination timepoints, which is consistent with waning T cell responses. The study was limited by a small number of convalescent patients, and early post-infection timepoints were lacking.

The V gene is TRBV4-1 and the J gene is TRBJ1-1; TRBD1 matches 10 bases in the middle. The specimen comprised CD4+ T cells from PBMCs cultured with SARS-CoV-2 spike peptides, sampled after COVID-19 vaccination. According to the study, the label for this sample's cell subset or site signals: SARS-CoV-2 spike overlapping peptide pool stimulation. The TCR sequence derives from a human donor who received a COVID-19 vaccine. The sequenced DNA: TGCGCCAGCAGGAGGACAGGGGGAGGACGCGCTGAAGCTTTCTTT. Translation gives CASRRTGGGRAEAFF.